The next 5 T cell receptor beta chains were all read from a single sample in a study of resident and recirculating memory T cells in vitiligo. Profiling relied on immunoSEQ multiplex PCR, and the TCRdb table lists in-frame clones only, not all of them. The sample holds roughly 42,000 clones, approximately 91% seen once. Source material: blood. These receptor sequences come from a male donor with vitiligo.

CDR3 bases: TGTGCCAGCAGCTTAGGACAGATCCAAGAGACCCAGTACTTC. Translating gives CASSLGQIQETQYF. The genes are TRBV7-9 and TRBJ2-5; D may be TRBD1 (5 bases). Germline assignment: CDR1 SEHNR and CDR2 FQNEAQ (reference sequence). Trimming stripped 1 base from V and 1 base from J, with 7 bases between. The CDR3 runs to 14 residues.

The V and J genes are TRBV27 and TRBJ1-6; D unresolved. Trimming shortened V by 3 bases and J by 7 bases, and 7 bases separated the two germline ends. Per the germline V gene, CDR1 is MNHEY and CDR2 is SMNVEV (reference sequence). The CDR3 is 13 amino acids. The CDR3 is CASSFGVNSPLHF. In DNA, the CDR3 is TGTGCCAGCAGTTTCGGGGTGAATTCACCCCTCCACTTT.

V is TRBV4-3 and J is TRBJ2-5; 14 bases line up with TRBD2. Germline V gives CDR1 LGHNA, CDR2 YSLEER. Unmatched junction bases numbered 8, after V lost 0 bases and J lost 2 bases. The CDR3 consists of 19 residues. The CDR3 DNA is TGCGCCAGCAGCCAAGATCGGGGGACTAGCGGGGGCCTGCAAGAGACCCAGTACTTC. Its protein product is CASSQDRGTSGGLQETQYF.

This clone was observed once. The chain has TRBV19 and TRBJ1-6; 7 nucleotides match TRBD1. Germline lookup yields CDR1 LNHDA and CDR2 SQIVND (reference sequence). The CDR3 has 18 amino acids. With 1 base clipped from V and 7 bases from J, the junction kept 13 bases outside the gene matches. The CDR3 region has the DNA TGTGCCAGTAGTATAGGACCCCGCCGACAGGGCATAAATTCACCCCTCCACTTT. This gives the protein CASSIGPRRQGINSPLHF.

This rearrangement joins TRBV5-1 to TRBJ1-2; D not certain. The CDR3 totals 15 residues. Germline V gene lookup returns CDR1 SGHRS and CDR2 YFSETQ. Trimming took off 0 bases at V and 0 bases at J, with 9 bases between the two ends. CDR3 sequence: CASSLEGGSNYGYTF. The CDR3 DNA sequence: TGCGCCAGCAGCTTGGAAGGAGGATCTAACTATGGCTACACCTTC.